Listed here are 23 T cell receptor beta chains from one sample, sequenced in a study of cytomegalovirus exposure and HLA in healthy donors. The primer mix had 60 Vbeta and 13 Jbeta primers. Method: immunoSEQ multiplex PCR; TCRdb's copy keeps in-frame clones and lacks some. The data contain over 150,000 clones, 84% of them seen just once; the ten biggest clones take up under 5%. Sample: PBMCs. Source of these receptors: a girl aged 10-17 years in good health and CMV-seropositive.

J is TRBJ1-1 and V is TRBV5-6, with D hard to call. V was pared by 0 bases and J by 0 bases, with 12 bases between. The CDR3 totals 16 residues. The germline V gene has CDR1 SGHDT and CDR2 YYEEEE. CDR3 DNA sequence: TGTGCCAGCAGCTTGGGCCCGACAAAATTGAACACTGAAGCTTTCTTT. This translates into CASSLGPTKLNTEAFF.

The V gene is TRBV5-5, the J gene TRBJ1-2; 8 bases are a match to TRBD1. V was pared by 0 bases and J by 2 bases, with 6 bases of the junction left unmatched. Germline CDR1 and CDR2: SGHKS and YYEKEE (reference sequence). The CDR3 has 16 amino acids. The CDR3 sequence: CASSLALAGGNYGYTF. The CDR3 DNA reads TGTGCCAGCAGCTTGGCCCTTGCAGGGGGCAACTATGGCTACACCTTC. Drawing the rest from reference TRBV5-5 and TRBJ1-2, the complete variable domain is DAGVTQSPTHLIKTRGQQVTLRCSPISGHKSVSWYQQVLGQGPQFIFQYYEKEERGRGNFPDRFSARQFPNYSSELNVNALLLGDSALYLCASSLALAGGNYGYTFGSGTRLTVV.

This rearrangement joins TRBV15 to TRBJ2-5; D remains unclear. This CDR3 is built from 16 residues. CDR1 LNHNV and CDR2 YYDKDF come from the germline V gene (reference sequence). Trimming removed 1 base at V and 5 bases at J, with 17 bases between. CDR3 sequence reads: CATSRVAWANSETQYF. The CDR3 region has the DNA TGTGCCACCAGCAGAGTTGCCTGGGCGAACTCGGAGACCCAGTACTTC.

Here the CDR3 DNA reads TGTGCCAGCAGCTTAGGAATGGGACTAGCGGGGGCGACGACCTACGAGCAGTACTTC. It translates to CASSLGMGLAGATTYEQYF. The J gene is TRBJ2-7, the V gene TRBV11-2; 14 nucleotides agree with TRBD2. Germline CDR1 SGHAT, CDR2 FQNNGV. J lost 2 bases, V lost 1 base, and 10 bases had no gene match. The length of the CDR3 is 19 residues.

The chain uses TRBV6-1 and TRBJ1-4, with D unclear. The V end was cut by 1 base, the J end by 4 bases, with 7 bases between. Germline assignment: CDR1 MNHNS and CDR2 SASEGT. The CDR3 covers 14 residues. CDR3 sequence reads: CASSEGSYNEKLFF. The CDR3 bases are TGTGCCAGCAGTGAAGGGTCCTATAATGAAAAACTGTTTTTT.

CDR3 in DNA: TGTGCCAGCAGCGTAGGGACACCCGGGGAGCTGTTTTTT. Translated, it gives CASSVGTPGELFF. The V and J genes are TRBV9 and TRBJ2-2; D is perhaps TRBD1 (5 bases). Germline lookup yields CDR1 SGDLS and CDR2 YYNGEE. CDR3 size: 13 residues. The V end lost 0 bases, the J end lost 6 bases, and 6 bases lay between the germline ends.

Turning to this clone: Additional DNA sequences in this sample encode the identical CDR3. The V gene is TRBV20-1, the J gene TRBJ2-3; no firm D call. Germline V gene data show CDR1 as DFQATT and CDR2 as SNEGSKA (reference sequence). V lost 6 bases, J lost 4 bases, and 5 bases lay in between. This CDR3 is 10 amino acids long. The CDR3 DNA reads TGCAGTGCAGCCGCAGATACGCAGTATTTT. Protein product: CSAAADTQYF.

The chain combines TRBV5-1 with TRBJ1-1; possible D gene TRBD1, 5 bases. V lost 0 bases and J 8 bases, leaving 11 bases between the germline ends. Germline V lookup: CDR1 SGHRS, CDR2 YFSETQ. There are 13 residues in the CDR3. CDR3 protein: CASSLGTRQEAFF. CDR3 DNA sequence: TGCGCCAGCAGCTTGGGGACACGTCAAGAAGCTTTCTTT.

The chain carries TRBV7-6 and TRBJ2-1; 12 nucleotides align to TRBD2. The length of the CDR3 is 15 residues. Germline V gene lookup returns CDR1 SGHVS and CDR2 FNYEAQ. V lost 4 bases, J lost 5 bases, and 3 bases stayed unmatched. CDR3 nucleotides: TGTGCCAGCAGCTCACTAGCGGGGGGTCACAATGAGCAGTTCTTC. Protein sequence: CASSSLAGGHNEQFF.

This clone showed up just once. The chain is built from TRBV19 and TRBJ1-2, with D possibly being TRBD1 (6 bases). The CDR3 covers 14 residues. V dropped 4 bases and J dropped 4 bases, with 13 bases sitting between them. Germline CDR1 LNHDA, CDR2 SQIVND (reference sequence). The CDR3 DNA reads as TGTGCCAGTAGTACCCTCCAGGGGTCCTATGGCTACACCTTC. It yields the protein CASSTLQGSYGYTF.

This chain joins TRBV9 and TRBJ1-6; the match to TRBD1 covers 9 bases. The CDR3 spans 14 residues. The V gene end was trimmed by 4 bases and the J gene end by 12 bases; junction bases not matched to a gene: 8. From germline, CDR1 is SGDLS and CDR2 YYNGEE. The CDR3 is CASSLDRGGLPLHF. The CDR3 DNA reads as TGTGCCAGCAGCCTCGACAGGGGGGGTTTACCCCTCCACTTT.

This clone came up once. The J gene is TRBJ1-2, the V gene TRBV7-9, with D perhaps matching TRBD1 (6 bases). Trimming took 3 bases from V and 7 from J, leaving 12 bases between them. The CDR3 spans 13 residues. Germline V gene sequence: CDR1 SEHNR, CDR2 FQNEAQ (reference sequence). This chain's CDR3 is CASSFDRGGGYTF. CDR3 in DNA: TGTGCCAGCAGCTTCGATAGGGGGGGTGGCTACACCTTC.

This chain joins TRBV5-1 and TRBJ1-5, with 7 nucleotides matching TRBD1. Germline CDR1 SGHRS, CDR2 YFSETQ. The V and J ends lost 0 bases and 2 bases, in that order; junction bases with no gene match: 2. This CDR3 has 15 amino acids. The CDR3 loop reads CASSLDGQGNQPQHF. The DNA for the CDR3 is TGCGCCAGCAGCTTGGATGGACAGGGCAATCAGCCCCAGCATTTT. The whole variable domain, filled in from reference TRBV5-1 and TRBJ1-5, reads KAGVTQTPRYLIKTRGQQVTLSCSPISGHRSVSWYQQTPGQGLQFLFEYFSETQRNKGNFPGRFSGRQFSNSRSEMNVSTLELGDSALYLCASSLDGQGNQPQHFGDGTRLSIL.

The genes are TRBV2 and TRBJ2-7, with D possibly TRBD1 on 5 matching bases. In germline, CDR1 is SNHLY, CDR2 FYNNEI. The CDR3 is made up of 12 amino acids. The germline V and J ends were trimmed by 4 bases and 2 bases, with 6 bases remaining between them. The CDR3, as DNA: TGTGCCAGCAGTGGCAGGGCCTACGAGCAGTACTTC. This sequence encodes CASSGRAYEQYF.

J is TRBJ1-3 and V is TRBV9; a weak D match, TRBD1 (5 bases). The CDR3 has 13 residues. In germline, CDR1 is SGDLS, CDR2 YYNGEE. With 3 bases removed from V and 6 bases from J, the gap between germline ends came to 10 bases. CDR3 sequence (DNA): TGTGCCAGCAGCGCAAGGGACTTAAACACCATATATTTT. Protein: CASSARDLNTIYF.

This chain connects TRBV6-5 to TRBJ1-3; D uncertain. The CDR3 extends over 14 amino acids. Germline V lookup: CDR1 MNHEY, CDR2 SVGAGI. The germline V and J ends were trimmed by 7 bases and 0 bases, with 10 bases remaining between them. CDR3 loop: CASTEIPSGNTIYF. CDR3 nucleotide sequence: TGTGCCAGCACAGAAATTCCCTCTGGAAACACCATATATTTT.

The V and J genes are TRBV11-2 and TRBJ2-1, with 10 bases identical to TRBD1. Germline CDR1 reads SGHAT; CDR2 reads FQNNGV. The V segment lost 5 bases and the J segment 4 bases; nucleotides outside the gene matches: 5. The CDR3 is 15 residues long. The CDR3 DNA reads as TGTGCCAGCAGCCCTTGGACAGGGGGATACAATGAGCAGTTCTTC. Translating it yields CASSPWTGGYNEQFF.

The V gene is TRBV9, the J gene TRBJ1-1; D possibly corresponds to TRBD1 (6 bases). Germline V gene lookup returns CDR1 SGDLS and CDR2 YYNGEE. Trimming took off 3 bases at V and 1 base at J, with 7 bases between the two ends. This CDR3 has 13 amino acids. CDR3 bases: TGTGCCAGCAGCGAACAGGGGAACACTGAAGCTTTCTTT. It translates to CASSEQGNTEAFF. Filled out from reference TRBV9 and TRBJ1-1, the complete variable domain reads DSGVTQTPKHLITATGQRVTLRCSPRSGDLSVYWYQQSLDQGLQFLIQYYNGEERAKGNILERFSAQQFPDLHSELNLSSLELGDSALYFCASSEQGNTEAFFGQGTRLTVV.

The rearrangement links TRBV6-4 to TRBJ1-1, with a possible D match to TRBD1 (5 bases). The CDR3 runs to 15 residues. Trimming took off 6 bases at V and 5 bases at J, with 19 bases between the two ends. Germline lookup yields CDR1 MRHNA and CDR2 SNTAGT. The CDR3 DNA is TGTGCCAGCAGGGATAACTCCAGGGTAAGGACTGAAGCTTTCTTT. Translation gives CASRDNSRVRTEAFF.

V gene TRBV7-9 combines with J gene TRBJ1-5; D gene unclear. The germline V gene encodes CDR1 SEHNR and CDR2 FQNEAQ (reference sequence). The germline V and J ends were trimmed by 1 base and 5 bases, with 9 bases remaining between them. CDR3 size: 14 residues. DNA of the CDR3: TGTGCCAGCAGCTTAGGGTCAGGTCATCAGCCCCAGCATTTT. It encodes CASSLGSGHQPQHF. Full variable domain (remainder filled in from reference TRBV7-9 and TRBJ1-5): DTGVSQNPRHKITKRGQNVTFRCDPISEHNRLYWYRQTLGQGPEFLTYFQNEAQLEKSRLLSDRFSAERPKGSFSTLEIQRTEQGDSAMYLCASSLGSGHQPQHFGDGTRLSIL.

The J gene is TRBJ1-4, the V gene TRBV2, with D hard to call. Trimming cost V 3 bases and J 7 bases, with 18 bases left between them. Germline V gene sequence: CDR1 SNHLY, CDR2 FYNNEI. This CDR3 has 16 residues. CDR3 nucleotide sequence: TGTGCCAGCAGTGATAGTTTGCAGGTTGATGGTGAAAAACTGTTTTTT. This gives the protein CASSDSLQVDGEKLFF.

For the CDR3, the DNA is TGTGCCAGCAGCTTAGGAGAGACAGGCCGCTATGGCTACACCTTC. Translated: CASSLGETGRYGYTF. The chain combines TRBV7-9 with TRBJ1-2; D might be TRBD1 (6 bases). From germline, CDR1 is SEHNR and CDR2 FQNEAQ (reference sequence). Trimming took 1 base from V and 4 from J, leaving 13 bases between them. There are 15 residues in the CDR3.

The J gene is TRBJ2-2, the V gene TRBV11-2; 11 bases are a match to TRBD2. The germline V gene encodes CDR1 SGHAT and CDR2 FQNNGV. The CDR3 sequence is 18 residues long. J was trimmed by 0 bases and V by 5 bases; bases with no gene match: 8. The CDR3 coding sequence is TGTGCCAGCAGCCCGGGACTAGCGGAGTTAACGAACACCGGGGAGCTGTTTTTT. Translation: CASSPGLAELTNTGELFF.